Listed below are T cell receptor beta chains from one sample, sequenced in a study of regulatory T cells in long-lasting Graves disease. TCRdb redid the calling of the multiplex PCR reads with MiXCR, one entry per CDR3 protein. This repertoire shows about 420,000 distinct CDR3 sequences, about a sixth found once; its top ten account for about 23%. These data were also filed under a second study, of T cells in Graves' hyperthyroidism and ophthalmopathy.

Sequences were derived from peripheral blood mononuclear cells (PBMCs), sampled at new diagnosis, from a patient treated with antithyroid drugs. These TCRs come from a woman under 30 with Graves disease. CDR3s leave out the opening cysteine and the closing phenylalanine or tryptophan.

>TRBJ1-2|TRBV7-9
ASSLAENINYGYT
>TRBJ2-5|TRBV7-9
ASRAGTVGETQY
>TRBJ1-2|TRBV25-1
ASSVGTAIYGYT
>TRBJ2-3|TRBV15
ATSPTGDTQY
>TRBJ2-3|TRBV24-1
ATSDPGPGLSTDTQY
>TRBJ1-1|TRBV9
ASSVGFTPPGQDFTEAF
>TRBJ2-7|TRBV10-3
ATQIAGGNYEQY
>TRBJ2-3|TRBV6-2/TRBV6-3
ASKTITGRSTDTQY
>TRBJ2-1|TRBV6-2/TRBV6-3
ASSARVAGSSYNEQF
>TRBJ2-1|TRBV9
ASSENRGTLYNEQF
>TRBJ2-1|TRBV20-1
SCGGTSGYNEQF
>TRBJ2-7|TRBV28
ASSLPRTGTSYEQY
>TRBJ1-1|TRBV29-1
SALTGQIPTEAF
>TRBJ2-5|TRBV29-1
STSGDRLQETQY
>.|TRBV7-9
ASSLARAPEETQY
>TRBJ1-1|TRBV10-3
ATSLRENTEAF
>TRBJ1-4|TRBV11-2
ASSLARTGVEKLF
>TRBJ2-1|TRBV28
ASSFWDRDSFINEQF
>TRBJ2-7|TRBV6-1
ASSDILGQGEQY
>TRBJ1-1|TRBV4-3
ASSQGGGGPGTEAF
>TRBJ2-1|TRBV7-8
ASSRVSEQF
>TRBJ2-5|TRBV5-1
ASSMKETQY
>TRBJ2-2|TRBV20-1
SARIGTLDTGELF
>TRBJ1-5|TRBV6-1
ASSINRGLGQPQH
>TRBJ2-1|TRBV4-1
ASSQGGQGALNEQF
>TRBJ2-1|TRBV7-3
ASSLSEISYNEQF
>TRBJ1-1|TRBV27
ASSGDRLLRDTEAF
>TRBJ2-1|TRBV29-1
SVAHNEQF
>TRBJ2-1|TRBV9
ASAFPEGGEIGNEQF
>TRBJ2-3|TRBV5-6
ASSLVGRRTDTQY
>TRBJ1-1|TRBV18
ASSLAGGAVNTEAF
>TRBJ2-7|TRBV4-1
ASSHGTLTYEQY
>TRBJ1-5|TRBV30
AWSGGADQPQH
>TRBJ1-2|TRBV29-1
SVEAPTRDGYT
>TRBJ2-3|TRBV7-2
ASSKIRPSGRRADTQY
>TRBJ2-4|TRBV6-2/TRBV6-3
ASNPRSTSGSGSNKNIQY
>TRBJ1-6|TRBV6-1
ASRRDRRLVNSPLH
>TRBJ2-7|TRBV10-3
AISNTLDPYEQY
>TRBJ2-1|TRBV29-1
SVESVSSYNEQF
>TRBJ1-4|TRBV7-2
ASTVVSQGIFNEKLF
>TRBJ2-5|TRBV6-1
ASSANQETQY
>TRBJ2-5|TRBV24-1
ATSDPGRKETQY
>TRBJ1-4|TRBV6-1
ASRSGTGNEKLF
>TRBJ2-5|TRBV6-2/TRBV6-3
ASSTRDRSQETQY
>TRBJ1-6|TRBV28
ASSLRTGEDSPLH
>TRBJ2-3|TRBV27
ASSPGFGNTQY
>TRBJ1-4|TRBV10-2
ASRLNPGNEKLF
>TRBJ1-4|TRBV2
ASSEVRASTNEKLF
>TRBJ2-1|TRBV15
ATSRDDIGNEQF
>TRBJ1-6|TRBV20-1
SARDLLGDGSPLH
>TRBJ1-2|TRBV4-2
ASSQSYRTDWNYGYT
>TRBJ2-7|TRBV30
AWSRGAFEQY
>TRBJ2-1|TRBV28
ASSPPRARENPYNEQF